Given below is one T cell receptor (beta chain) in context. The antigen is undetermined. Using immunoSEQ multiplex PCR, the repertoire was profiled, and TCRdb retains in-frame clones only, with some absent. The repertoire holds around 50,000 clones, 74% seen once, with roughly 5.2% in the top ten. CD4+ T cell isolation took place after about 11 days of culture. Confirmation by PCR established that the person had SARS-CoV-2 infection between March and December 2020. Each participant received a vaccine that was either BNT162b2 or mRNA-1273, given as two doses. The data were taken from a study of vaccination effects on CD4 cells after COVID-19. The J segment lost 0 bases and the V segment lost 5 bases, leaving 5 bases of the junction unmatched. Germline CDR1 reads SGHRS; CDR2 reads YFSETQ. The CDR3 length is 15 residues.

The clonotype was recovered from a human donor who had a prior SARS-CoV-2 infection. This sequence joins TRBV5-1 and TRBJ2-1, with 7 positions matching TRBD2. Sample: CD4+ T cells from PBMCs cultured without peptide, taken after COVID-19 vaccination. CDR3 amino acids: CASRGGTGSYNEQFF. The CDR3 coding sequence is TGCGCCAGCAGGGGAGGGACGGGCTCCTACAATGAGCAGTTCTTC.